What follows describes a single T cell receptor beta chain. Its antigen is as yet unknown. Clinical symptoms, serum thyroxine, TRAb, thyroid ultrasound and orbital computed tomography determined diagnosis. This sample was included in a study of Graves' ophthalmopathy and Graves' hyperthyroidism. Broader study findings: Ophthalmopathy progression predictions by the model showed 72.22% specificity and approximately 70% sensitivity. Blood also harbored most expanded thyroid clonotypes above 0.001 frequency.

TCR beta CDR3 regions were amplified from RNA transcripts. After a first-round RT-PCR with HTBI primers, a second-round multiplex PCR was run. TCRdb analysed the multiplex PCR reads with MiXCR anew, one entry per CDR3 protein. The table includes about 48,000 distinct CDR3 sequences, less than 65% detected once. The V and J ends lost 0 bases and 4 bases respectively, with 12 bases between them. CDR1 SGHAT and CDR2 FQNNGV come from the germline V gene. The CDR3 extends over 15 amino acids. The receptor was isolated from an adult man with Graves' ophthalmopathy. The sample was peripheral blood. The chain carries TRBV11-2 and TRBJ1-1, with D uncertain. The CDR3 DNA reads TGTGCCAGCAGCTTAGATCCTACGGGAATCACTGAAGCTTTCTTT. It translates to CASSLDPTGITEAFF.